This T cell receptor (beta chain) was retrieved from a study of T-cell memory formation after mild COVID-19. CDR1 and CDR2 from the germline V gene are LNHDA and SQIVND (reference sequence). The CDR3 loop spans 15 amino acids. V shed 7 bases and J shed 0 bases, with 13 bases lying between them. MiXCR was run by TCRdb on the 5' RACE reads, yielding one entry per CDR3 protein. The sample lists around 310,000 distinct CDR3 sequences, roughly 20% occurring once. The sequencing sample was made of PBMCs or a T cell subset sorted from them (not recorded which). The chain links TRBV19 to TRBJ1-5; possible D gene TRBD1, 6 bases. The receptor was isolated from a young man who had mild COVID-19 (a few samples of this study predate the infection). Cell type and time point are not known. The CDR3 region is CASTTDSYSNQPQHF. CDR3 bases: TGTGCCAGTACTACGGACAGTTATAGCAATCAGCCCCAGCATTTT.